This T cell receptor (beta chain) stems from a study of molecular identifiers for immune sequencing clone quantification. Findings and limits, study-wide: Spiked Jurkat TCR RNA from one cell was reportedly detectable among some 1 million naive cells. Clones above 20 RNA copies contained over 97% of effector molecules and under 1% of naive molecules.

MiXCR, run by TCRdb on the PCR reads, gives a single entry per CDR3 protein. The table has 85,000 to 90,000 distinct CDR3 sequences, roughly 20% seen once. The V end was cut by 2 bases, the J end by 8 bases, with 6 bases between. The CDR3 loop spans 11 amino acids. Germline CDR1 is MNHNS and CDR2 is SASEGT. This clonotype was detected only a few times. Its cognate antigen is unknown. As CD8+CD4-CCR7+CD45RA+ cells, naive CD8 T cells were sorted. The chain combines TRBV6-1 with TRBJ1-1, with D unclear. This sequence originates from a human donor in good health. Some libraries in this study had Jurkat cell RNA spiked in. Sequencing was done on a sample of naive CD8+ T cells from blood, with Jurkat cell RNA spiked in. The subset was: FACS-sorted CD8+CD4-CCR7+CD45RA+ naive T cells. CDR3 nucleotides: TGTGCCAGCAGTGAATTGACAGAAGCTTTCTTT. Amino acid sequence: CASSELTEAFF.